The present entry profiles one T cell receptor (beta chain) with its context. The sample comes from a study of blood T cell repertoires in COVID-19. The CDR3 contains 15 residues. Trimming shortened V by 6 bases and J by 4 bases, and 15 bases separated the two germline ends. Per germline, CDR1 MDHEN and CDR2 SYDVKM. Some clones are missing from TCRdb's copy, which holds only in-frame ones; the method was immunoSEQ multiplex PCR. Here the sample spans 40,000 to 50,000 clones, about 88% being singletons. The chain carries TRBV28 and TRBJ2-2; tentative D call: TRBD1 (6 bases). This clonotype was sampled from a woman between 50 and 59 years old who had recovered from COVID-19. Sequences were obtained from PBMCs or T cells enriched from blood (not recorded which). The CDR3 DNA sequence: TGTGCCAGCAGCCTAGGGGGTCTGGGCACCGGGGAGCTGTTTTTT. Translated, it gives CASSLGGLGTGELFF.